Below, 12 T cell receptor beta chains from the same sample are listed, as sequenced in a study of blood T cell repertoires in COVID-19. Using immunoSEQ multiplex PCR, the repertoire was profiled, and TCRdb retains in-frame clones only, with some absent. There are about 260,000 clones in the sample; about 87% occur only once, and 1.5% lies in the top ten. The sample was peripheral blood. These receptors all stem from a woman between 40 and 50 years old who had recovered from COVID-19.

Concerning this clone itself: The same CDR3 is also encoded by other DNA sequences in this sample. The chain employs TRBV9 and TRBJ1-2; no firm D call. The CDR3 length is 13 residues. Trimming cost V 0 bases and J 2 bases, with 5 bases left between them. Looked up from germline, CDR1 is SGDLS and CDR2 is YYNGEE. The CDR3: CASSVAGNYGYTF. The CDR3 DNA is TGTGCCAGCAGCGTAGCAGGCAACTATGGCTACACCTTC.

The CDR3 DNA sequence: TGTGCCAGCAGTTACTCCGGGACAGGGCCCTATGGCTACACCTTC. This sequence encodes CASSYSGTGPYGYTF. The chain combines TRBV6-2 or TRBV6-3 with TRBJ1-2, with 9 bases that match TRBD1. Trimming removed 0 bases from V and 4 bases from J; junction bases left unmatched: 3. The CDR3 has 15 residues. Germline CDR1 MNHEY, CDR2 SVGEGT.

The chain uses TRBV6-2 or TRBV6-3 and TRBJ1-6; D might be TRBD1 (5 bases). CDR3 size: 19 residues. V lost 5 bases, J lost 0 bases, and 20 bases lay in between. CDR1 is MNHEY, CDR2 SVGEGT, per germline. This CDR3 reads CASSLRTIRSSSYNSPLHF. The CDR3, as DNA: TGTGCCAGCAGTCTACGGACAATCAGGAGCAGCTCCTATAATTCACCCCTCCACTTT.

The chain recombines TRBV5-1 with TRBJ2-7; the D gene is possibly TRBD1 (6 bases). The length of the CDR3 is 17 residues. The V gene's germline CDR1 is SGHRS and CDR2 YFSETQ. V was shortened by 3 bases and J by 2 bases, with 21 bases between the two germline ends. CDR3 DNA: TGCGCCAGCAGCTCGGAGGAATTACAGGGTGCGCCCTACGAGCAGTACTTC. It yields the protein CASSSEELQGAPYEQYF.

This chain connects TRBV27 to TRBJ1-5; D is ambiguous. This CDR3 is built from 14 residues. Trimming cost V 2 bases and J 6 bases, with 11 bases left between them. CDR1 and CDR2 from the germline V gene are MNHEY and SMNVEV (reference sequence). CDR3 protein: CASSLEGPGQPQHF. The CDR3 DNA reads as TGTGCCAGCAGTTTAGAGGGCCCGGGTCAGCCCCAGCATTTT.

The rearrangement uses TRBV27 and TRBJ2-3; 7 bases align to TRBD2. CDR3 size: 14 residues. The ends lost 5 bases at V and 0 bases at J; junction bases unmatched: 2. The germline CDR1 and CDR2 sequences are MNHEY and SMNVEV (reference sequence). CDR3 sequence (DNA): TGTGCCAGCAGTACTAGCGTTAGCACAGATACGCAGTATTTT. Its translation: CASSTSVSTDTQYF.

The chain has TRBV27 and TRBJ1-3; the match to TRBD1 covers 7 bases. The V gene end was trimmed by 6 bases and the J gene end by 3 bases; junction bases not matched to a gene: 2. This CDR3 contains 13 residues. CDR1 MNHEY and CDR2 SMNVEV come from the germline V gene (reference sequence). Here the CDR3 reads CASSRTGGNTIYF. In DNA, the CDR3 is TGTGCCAGCAGCCGGACAGGTGGAAACACCATATATTTT.

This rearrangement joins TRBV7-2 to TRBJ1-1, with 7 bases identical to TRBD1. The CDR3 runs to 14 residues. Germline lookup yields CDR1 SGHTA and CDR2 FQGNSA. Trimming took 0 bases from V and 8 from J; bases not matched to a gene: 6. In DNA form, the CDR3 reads TGTGCCAGCAGCTTAGCGTTGGGACAGCAGGAAGCTTTCTTT. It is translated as CASSLALGQQEAFF. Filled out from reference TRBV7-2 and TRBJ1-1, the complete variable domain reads GAGVSQSPSNKVTEKGKDVELRCDPISGHTALYWYRQSLGQGLEFLIYFQGNSAPDKSGLPSDRFSAERTGGSVSTLTIQRTQQEDSAVYLCASSLALGQQEAFFGQGTRLTVV.

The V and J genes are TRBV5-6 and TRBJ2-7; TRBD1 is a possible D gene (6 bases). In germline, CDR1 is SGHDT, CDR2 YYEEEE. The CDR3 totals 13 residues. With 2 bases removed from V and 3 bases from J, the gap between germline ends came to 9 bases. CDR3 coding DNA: TGTGCCAGCAGCTTAACAGGGAACTACGAGCAGTACTTC. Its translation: CASSLTGNYEQYF. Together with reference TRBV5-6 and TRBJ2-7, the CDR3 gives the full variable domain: DAGVTQSPTHLIKTRGQQVTLRCSPKSGHDTVSWYQQALGQGPQFIFQYYEEEERQRGNFPDRFSGHQFPNYSSELNVNALLLGDSALYLCASSLTGNYEQYFGPGTRLTVT.

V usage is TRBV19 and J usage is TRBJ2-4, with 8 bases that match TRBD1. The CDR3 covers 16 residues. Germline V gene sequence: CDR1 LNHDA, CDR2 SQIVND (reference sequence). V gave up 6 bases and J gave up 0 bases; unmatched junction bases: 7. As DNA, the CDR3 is TGTGCCAGTAGCGGGACAGGCATCATAGCCAAAAACATTCAGTACTTC. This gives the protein CASSGTGIIAKNIQYF.

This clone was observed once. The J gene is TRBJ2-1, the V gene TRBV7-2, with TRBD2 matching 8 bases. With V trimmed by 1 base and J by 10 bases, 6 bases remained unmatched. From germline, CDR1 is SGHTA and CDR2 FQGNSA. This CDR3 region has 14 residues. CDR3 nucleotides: TGTGCCAGCAGCTTAGGGGGCTCGGGAGGGGAGCAGTTCTTC. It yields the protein CASSLGGSGGEQFF.

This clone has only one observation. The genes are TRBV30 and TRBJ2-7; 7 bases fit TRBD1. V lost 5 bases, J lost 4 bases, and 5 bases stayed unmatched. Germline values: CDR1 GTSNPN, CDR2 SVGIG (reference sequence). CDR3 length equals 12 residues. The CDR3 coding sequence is TGTGCCTGGGACAGGGACCAATACGAGCAGTACTTC. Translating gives CAWDRDQYEQYF.